This TCR beta chain was retrieved from a study of blood T cell repertoires in COVID-19. The CDR3 runs 15 residues. In germline, CDR1 is SGHRS, CDR2 YFSETQ. V shed 4 bases and J shed 7 bases, with 17 bases lying between them. Assay used: immunoSEQ multiplex PCR; TCRdb lists only in-frame clones, some missing. Here the sample spans about 380,000 clones, roughly nine tenths being singletons. The sequencing sample was made of peripheral blood. The V gene is TRBV5-1, the J gene TRBJ1-4; tentatively, D is TRBD1 (5 bases). This clonotype was obtained from a man aged 40-49 years with acute or convalescent COVID-19. The CDR3 loop is CASSQVEGATEKLFF. The DNA of the CDR3 is TGCGCCAGCAGCCAAGTTGAAGGGGCCACTGAAAAACTGTTTTTT.